This TCR beta chain was recorded in a study of cytotoxic CD8 clonotypes in ibrutinib-treated CLL. Study-wide context: Enrolment comprised about 10 relapsed/refractory and some 15 treatment-naive patients; fewer than 18 were IGHV unmutated. Response samples followed a median 12 months of treatment, range 6 to 36. Whole-study results and caveats: Pretreatment clonality was elevated relative to age-matched healthy donors and paralleled circulating CD8+ T-cell counts.

Investigators sought sequencing depths of between 1 in 200,000 and 1 in 1 million T cells. The data were produced by immunoSEQ multiplex PCR, yet TCRdb's version contains in-frame clones alone and is incomplete. The table includes roughly 150,000 clones, over 65% detected once. This clone was detected once. Its antigen is currently unknown. Trimming took 4 bases from V and 1 from J, leaving 8 bases between them. The CDR3 is 14 amino acids. In germline, CDR1 is MGHRA, CDR2 YSYEKL. This clonotype was obtained from a human donor with chronic lymphocytic leukemia. V gene TRBV4-1 combines with J gene TRBJ1-3, with D tentatively TRBD1 (5 bases). The material was PBMCs, obtained after 12 months of ibrutinib treatment. CDR3 sequence reads: CASSRGASGNTIYF. DNA for the CDR3: TGCGCCAGCAGCCGAGGGGCATCTGGAAACACCATATATTTT.